This T cell receptor beta chain emerged from a study of blood T cell repertoires in COVID-19. Study summary: Sites across the United States, Italy and Spain contributed samples from acute and convalescent COVID-19. From T cells, B-cell-depleted T cells, or PBMCs came the material, which was cDNA or gDNA.

Per the authors' pipeline: Reference gene primers were amplified, and this amplification served to estimate nucleated cell counts. The protocol was immunoSEQ multiplex PCR, while the TCRdb copy is restricted to in-frame clones and leaves out a portion. Clone size and V and J calls were adopted from that table, with D and trimming inferred from the DNA. The data show about 34,000 clones, 60% to 80% seen once. V shed 2 bases and J shed 1 base, with 9 bases lying between them. The CDR3 length is 14 residues. The germline gives CDR1 PRHDT, CDR2 FYEKMQ (reference sequence). The receptor comes from a human donor in a cohort sampled during active COVID-19. Material for sequencing was peripheral blood. This chain joins TRBV13 and TRBJ2-7; a weak D match, TRBD2 (5 bases). The DNA for the CDR3 is TGTGCCAGCAGCTTATATTCGGGGTCCTACGAGCAGTACTTC. Amino acid sequence: CASSLYSGSYEQYF.